Sequencing of this T cell receptor (beta chain) was carried out in a study of cytomegalovirus exposure and HLA in healthy donors. Regarding the study as a whole: Most TCR sequences were seen very rarely across donors, but some public TCRs occurred in many.

A note on this clone: What it recognizes is unknown.

Donors were ostensibly healthy at sampling, although undocumented immune exposures were probable. Germline CDR1 SQVTM, CDR2 ANQGSEA. V was clipped by 1 base and J by 4 bases, with 10 bases between them. The CDR3 extends over 13 amino acids. Both 60 Vbeta primers and 13 Jbeta primers went into the PCR. TCRdb's copy holds only in-frame clones and misses some; the assay was immunoSEQ multiplex PCR. The table includes more than 130,000 clones, around 81% detected once. V gene TRBV29-1 combines with J gene TRBJ1-1; D uncertain. This TCR came from a male donor in good health and CMV-seronegative. Sequenced material: PBMCs. CDR3 protein: CSVEGQQVTEAFF. The DNA of the CDR3 is TGCAGCGTTGAAGGGCAGCAGGTCACTGAAGCTTTCTTT.